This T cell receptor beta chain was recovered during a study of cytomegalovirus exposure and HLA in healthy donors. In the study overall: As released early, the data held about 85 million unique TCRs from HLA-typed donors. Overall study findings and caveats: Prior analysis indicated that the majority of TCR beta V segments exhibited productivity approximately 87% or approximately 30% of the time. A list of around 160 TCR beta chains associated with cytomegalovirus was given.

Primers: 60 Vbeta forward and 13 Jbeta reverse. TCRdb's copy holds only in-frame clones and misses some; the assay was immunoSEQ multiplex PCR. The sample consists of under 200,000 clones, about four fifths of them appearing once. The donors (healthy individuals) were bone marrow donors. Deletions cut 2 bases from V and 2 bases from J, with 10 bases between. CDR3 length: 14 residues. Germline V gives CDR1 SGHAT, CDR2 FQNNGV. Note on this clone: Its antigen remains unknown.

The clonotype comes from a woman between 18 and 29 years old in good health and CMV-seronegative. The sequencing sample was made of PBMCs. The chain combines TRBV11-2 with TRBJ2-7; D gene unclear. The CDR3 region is CASSLSAGAYEQYF. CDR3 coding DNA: TGTGCCAGCAGCTTAAGTGCAGGTGCCTACGAGCAGTACTTC.